The entry below gives a single T cell receptor beta chain sequence along with its context. The antigen is not known. Germline V gene lookup returns CDR1 LNHDA and CDR2 SQIVND (reference sequence). V dropped 7 bases and J dropped 9; count of bases not matched to a gene: 7. The CDR3 contains 13 residues. These data belong to a study of cytomegalovirus exposure and HLA in healthy donors. Study-wide points: Analysis performed later showed TCR beta chains linked to HLA being more clonally expanded than equally common others.

The PCR was carried out with 60 Vbeta primers and 13 Jbeta primers. Sequenced by immunoSEQ multiplex PCR; TCRdb stores in-frame clones only, minus some. Here the sample spans some 85,000 clones, roughly three quarters being singletons. The sample taken for sequencing was PBMCs. The receptor was isolated from a male donor in good health and CMV-seronegative. This sequence joins TRBV19 and TRBJ2-3; 10 positions agree with TRBD1. CDR3 bases: TGTGCCAGTAAAATGGGGACAGGGGAAACGCAGTATTTT. Translating gives CASKMGTGETQYF.